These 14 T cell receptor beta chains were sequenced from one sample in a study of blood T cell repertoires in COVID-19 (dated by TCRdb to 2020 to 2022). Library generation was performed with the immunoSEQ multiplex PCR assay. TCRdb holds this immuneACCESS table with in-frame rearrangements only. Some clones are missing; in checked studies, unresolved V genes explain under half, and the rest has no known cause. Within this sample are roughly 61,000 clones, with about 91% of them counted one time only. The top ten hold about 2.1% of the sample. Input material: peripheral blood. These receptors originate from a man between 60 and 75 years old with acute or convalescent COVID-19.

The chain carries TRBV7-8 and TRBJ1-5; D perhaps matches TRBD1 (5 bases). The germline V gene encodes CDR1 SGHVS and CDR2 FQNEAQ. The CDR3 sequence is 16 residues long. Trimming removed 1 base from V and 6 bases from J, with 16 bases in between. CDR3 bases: TGTGCCAGCAGCTTAGAAGGGGCAGGGCTGGGTCAGCCCCAGCATTTT. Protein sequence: CASSLEGAGLGQPQHF.

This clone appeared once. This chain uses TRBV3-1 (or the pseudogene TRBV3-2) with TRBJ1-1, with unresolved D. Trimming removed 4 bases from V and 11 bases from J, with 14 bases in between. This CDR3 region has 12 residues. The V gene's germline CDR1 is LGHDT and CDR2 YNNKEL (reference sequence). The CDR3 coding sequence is TGTGCCAGCAGCCCTGCTCCCGGGAGGGCTTTCTTT. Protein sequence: CASSPAPGRAFF.

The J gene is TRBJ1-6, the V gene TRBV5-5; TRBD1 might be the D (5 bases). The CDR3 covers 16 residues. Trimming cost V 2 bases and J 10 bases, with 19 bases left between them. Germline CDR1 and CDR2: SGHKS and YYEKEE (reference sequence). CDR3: CASSFGQDTARSPLHF. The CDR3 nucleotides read TGTGCCAGCAGCTTCGGGCAGGACACGGCCAGATCACCCCTCCACTTT.

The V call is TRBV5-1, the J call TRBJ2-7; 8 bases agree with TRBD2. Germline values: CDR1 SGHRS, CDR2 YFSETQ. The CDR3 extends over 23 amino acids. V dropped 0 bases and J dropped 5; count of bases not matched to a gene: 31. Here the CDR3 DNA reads TGCGCCAGCAGCTTGGTGGGGGTTACAGGTCCGAAGGGTAGCGGGAACGAGGAGGACGAGCAGTACTTC. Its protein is CASSLVGVTGPKGSGNEEDEQYF.

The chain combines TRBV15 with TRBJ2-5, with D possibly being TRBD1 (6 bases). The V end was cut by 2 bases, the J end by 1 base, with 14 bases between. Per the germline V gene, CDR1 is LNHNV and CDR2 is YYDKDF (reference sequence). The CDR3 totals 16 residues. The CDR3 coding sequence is TGTGCCACCAGCAGATCCGGCTACAGGGCCCAAGAGACCCAGTACTTC. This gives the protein CATSRSGYRAQETQYF.

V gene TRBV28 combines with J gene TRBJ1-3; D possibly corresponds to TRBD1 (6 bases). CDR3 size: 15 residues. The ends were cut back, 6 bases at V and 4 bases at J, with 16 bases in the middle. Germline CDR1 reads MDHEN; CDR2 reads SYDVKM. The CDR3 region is CASRENRVNGNTIYF. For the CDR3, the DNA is TGTGCCAGCAGAGAAAACAGGGTAAACGGAAACACCATATATTTT.

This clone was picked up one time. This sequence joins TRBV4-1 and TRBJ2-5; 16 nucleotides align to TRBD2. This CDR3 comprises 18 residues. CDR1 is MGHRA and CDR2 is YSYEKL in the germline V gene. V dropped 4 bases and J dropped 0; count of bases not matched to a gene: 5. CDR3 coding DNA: TGCGCCAGCAGCCCCGGGACTAGCGGGAGGGAAAACCAAGAGACCCAGTACTTC. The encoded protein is CASSPGTSGRENQETQYF.

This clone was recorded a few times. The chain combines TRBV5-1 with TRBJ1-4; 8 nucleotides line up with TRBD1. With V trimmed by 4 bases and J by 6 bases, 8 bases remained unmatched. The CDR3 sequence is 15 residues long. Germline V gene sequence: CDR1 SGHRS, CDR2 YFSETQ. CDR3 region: CASSVQTGEDEKLFF. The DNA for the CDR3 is TGCGCCAGCAGCGTACAGACAGGGGAAGATGAAAAACTGTTTTTT.

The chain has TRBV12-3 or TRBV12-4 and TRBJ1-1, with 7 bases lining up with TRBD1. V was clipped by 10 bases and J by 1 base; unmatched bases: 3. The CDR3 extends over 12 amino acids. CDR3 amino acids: CAIDRANTEAFF. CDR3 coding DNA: TGTGCCATCGACAGGGCGAACACTGAAGCTTTCTTT.

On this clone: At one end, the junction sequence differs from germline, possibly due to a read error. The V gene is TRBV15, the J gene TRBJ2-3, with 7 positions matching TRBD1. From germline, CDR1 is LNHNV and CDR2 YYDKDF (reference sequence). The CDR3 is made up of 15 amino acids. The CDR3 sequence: CATSGETGDTDTQYF. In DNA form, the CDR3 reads TGTGCCACCAGCGGAGAAACAGGGGACACAGATACGCAGTATTTT.

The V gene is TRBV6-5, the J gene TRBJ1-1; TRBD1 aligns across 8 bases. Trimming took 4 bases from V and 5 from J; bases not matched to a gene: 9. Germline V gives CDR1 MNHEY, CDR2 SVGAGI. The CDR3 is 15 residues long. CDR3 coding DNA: TGTGCCAGCAGTTTGTCGGGCAGGGGGCTGACTGAAGCTTTCTTT. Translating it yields CASSLSGRGLTEAFF.

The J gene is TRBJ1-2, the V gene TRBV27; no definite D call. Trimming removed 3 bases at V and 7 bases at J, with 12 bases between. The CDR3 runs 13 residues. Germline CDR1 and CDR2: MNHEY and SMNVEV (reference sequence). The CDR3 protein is CASSFTARSGYTF. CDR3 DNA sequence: TGTGCCAGCAGTTTTACGGCCCGGAGTGGCTACACCTTC.

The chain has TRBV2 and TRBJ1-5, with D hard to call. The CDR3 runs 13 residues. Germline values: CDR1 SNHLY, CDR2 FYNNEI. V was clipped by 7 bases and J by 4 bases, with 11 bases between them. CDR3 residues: CASMGDTNQPQHF. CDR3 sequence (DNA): TGTGCCAGCATGGGAGACACTAATCAGCCCCAGCATTTT. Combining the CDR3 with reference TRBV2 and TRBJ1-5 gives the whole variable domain EPEVTQTPSHQVTQMGQEVILRCVPISNHLYFYWYRQILGQKVEFLVSFYNNEISEKSEIFDDQFSVERPDGSNFTLKIRSTKLEDSAMYFCASMGDTNQPQHFGDGTRLSIL.

The CDR3 here is CASSQTSGSNNEQFF. Written as DNA, the CDR3 is TGTGCCAGCAGTCAAACTAGCGGAAGCAACAATGAGCAGTTCTTC. V is TRBV27 and J is TRBJ2-1; TRBD2 aligns across 8 bases. This CDR3 has 15 amino acids. The V gene's germline CDR1 is MNHEY and CDR2 SMNVEV (reference sequence). V shed 5 bases, J shed 5 bases, and the junction held 8 bases outside the gene matches.